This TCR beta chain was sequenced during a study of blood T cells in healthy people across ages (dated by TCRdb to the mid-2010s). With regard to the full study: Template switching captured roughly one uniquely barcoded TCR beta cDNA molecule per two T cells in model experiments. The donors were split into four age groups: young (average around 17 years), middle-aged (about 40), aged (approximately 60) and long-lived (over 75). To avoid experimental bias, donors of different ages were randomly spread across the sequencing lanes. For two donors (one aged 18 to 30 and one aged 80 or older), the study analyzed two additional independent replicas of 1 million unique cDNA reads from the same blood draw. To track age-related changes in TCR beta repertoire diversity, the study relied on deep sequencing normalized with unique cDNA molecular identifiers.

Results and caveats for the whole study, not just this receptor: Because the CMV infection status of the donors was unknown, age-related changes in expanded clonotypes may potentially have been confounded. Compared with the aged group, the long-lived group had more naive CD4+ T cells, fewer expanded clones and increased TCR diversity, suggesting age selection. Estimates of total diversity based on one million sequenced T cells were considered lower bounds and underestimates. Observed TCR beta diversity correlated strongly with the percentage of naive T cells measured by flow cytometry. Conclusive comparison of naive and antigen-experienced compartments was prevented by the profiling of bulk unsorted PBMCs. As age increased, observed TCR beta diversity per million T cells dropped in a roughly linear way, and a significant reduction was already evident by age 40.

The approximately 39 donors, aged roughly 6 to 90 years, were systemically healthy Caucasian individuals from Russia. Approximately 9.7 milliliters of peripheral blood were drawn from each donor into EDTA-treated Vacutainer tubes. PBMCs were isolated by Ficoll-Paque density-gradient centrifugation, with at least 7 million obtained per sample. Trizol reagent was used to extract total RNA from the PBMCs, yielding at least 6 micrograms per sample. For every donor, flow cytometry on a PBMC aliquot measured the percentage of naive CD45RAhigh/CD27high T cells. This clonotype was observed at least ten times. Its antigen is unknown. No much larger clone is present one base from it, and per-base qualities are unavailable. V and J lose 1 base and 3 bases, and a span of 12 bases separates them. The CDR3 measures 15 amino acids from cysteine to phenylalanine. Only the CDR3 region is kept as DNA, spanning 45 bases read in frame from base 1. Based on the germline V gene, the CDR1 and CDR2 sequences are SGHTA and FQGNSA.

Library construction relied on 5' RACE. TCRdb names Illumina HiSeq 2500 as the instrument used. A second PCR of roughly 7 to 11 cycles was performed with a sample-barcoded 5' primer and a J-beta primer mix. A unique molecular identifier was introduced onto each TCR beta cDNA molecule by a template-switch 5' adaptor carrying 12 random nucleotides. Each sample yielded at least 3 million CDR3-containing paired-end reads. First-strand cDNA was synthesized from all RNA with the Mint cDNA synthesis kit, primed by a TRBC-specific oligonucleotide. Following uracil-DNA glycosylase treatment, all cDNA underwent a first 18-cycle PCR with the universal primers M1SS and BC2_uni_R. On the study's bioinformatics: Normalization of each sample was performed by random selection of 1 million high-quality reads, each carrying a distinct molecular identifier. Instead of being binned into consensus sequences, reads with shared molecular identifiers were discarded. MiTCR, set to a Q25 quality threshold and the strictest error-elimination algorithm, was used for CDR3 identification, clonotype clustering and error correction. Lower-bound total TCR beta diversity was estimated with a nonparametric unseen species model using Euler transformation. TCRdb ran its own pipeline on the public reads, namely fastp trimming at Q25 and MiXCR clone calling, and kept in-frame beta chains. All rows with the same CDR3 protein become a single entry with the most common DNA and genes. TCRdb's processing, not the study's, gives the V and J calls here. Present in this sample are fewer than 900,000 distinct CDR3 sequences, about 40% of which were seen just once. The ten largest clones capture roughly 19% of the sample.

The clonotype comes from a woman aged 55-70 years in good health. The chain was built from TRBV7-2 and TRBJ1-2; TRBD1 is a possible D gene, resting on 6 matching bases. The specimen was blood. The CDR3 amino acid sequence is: CASSLGYRADYGYTF. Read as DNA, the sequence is TGTGCCAGCAGCTTAGGTTACAGGGCGGACTATGGCTACACCTTC. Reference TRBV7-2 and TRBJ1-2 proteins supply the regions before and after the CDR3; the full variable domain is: GAGVSQSPSNKVTEKGKDVELRCDPISGHTALYWYRQSLGQGLEFLIYFQGNSAPDKSGLPSDRFSAERTGGSVSTLTIQRTQQEDSAVYLCASSLGYRADYGYTFGSGTRLTVV.